The rows below give T cell receptor beta chains drawn from one sample of a study of cytomegalovirus exposure and HLA in healthy donors. Assay used: immunoSEQ multiplex PCR; TCRdb lists only in-frame clones, some missing. The sample records approximately 190,000 clones, about 85% being singletons. Sample: PBMCs. The receptors shown here come from a boy between 2 and 10 years old in good health and CMV-seronegative. Both conserved end residues are part of each CDR3. A D gene is named only where the DNA matches it firmly. The size field is filled for only some rows; it gives once, few, many or a size class.

>TRBV5-4|.|TRBJ2-5|TRBD2
CASSSGGPGRGETQYF
TGTGCCAGCAGCTCGGGTGGCCCGGGGAGGGGAGAGACCCAGTACTTC
>TRBV12-5|once|TRBJ1-6|.
CASAALGLGSPLHF
TGTGCTAGTGCCGCTCTGGGTCTAGGTTCACCCCTCCACTTT
>TRBV28|once|TRBJ2-2|.
CASSFSAGELFF
TGTGCCAGCAGTTTTAGTGCCGGGGAGCTGTTTTTT
>TRBV7-9|.|TRBJ2-3|TRBD2
CASSSIGSGGANTQYF
TGTGCCAGCAGCTCAATCGGTAGCGGGGGGGCAAATACGCAGTATTTT
>TRBV28|.|TRBJ2-1|.
CASSFPGLPYNEQFF
TGTGCCAGCAGTTTTCCGGGACTTCCTTACAATGAGCAGTTCTTC
>TRBV11-2|once|TRBJ2-7|TRBD1
CASSLDRGLDEQYF
TGTGCCAGCAGCTTAGACAGGGGGCTGGACGAGCAGTACTTC
>TRBV5-1|.|TRBJ2-1|TRBD2
CASSLGGDYPYNEQFF
TGCGCCAGCAGCTTGGGAGGGGACTACCCGTACAATGAGCAGTTCTTC
>TRBV6-5|.|TRBJ2-3|TRBD2
CASSTRGGSTDTQYF
TGTGCCAGCAGTACCCGCGGGGGGAGCACAGATACGCAGTATTTT
>TRBV5-1|few|TRBJ1-4|.
CASSLGLQNEKLFF
TGCGCCAGCAGCCTGGGACTGCAGAATGAAAAACTGTTTTTT
>TRBV19|.|TRBJ2-1|.
CASSRRGNEQFF
TGTGCCAGTAGCCGCCGGGGGAATGAGCAGTTCTTC
>TRBV18|.|TRBJ2-7|.
CASSSDRLLSYEQYF
TGTGCCAGCTCATCGGACAGACTACTCTCCTACGAGCAGTACTTC
>TRBV4-1|few|TRBJ2-1|.
CASSQAFRNEQFF
TGCGCCAGCAGCCAAGCGTTCCGCAATGAGCAGTTCTTC
>TRBV7-9|once|TRBJ2-7|.
CASSPTRGVSYEQYF
TGTGCCAGCAGCCCGACTCGCGGGGTATCCTACGAGCAGTACTTC
>TRBV5-4|.|TRBJ1-1|.
CASRFIGGLRAFF
TGTGCCAGCAGGTTTATCGGGGGGCTCCGGGCTTTCTTT
>TRBV5-1|.|TRBJ2-5|TRBD2
CASSSSGGPTVTQYF
TGCGCCAGCAGCTCTAGCGGGGGGCCCACCGTGACCCAGTACTTC
>TRBV6-4|.|TRBJ1-1|.
CASSGDSGEAFF
TGTGCCAGCAGTGGCGACTCTGGTGAAGCTTTCTTT
>TRBV4-2|.|TRBJ2-6|.
CASSQVDGKPDSGADVLTF
TGTGCCAGCAGCCAAGTTGATGGGAAACCAGATTCTGGGGCCGACGTCCTGACTTTC
>TRBV5-1|medium-sized|TRBJ2-1|TRBD2
CASTLAGGYNEQFF
TGCGCCAGCACCCTAGCGGGAGGCTACAATGAGCAGTTCTTC
>TRBV5-8|.|TRBJ2-5|.
CASSLNSGANQYF
TGTGCCAGCAGCTTGAATTCCGGTGCCAACCAGTACTTC
>TRBV29-1|.|TRBJ2-7|TRBD1
CSVAGQGNEQYF
TGCAGCGTTGCGGGACAGGGGAACGAGCAGTACTTC
>TRBV19|.|TRBJ1-1|.
CASSIKVFGSTEAFF
TGTGCCAGTAGTATCAAGGTTTTCGGGTCAACTGAAGCTTTCTTT
>TRBV5-8|few|TRBJ2-6|.
CASSPGIVGANVLTF
TGTGCCAGCAGCCCAGGGATAGTTGGGGCCAACGTCCTGACTTTC
>TRBV7-9|.|TRBJ1-1|.
CATRPPGEYTEAFF
TGTGCCACCCGGCCCCCAGGGGAGTACACTGAAGCTTTCTTT
>TRBV4-2|.|TRBJ1-1|TRBD1
CASSLDRGENTEAFF
TGTGCCAGCAGCTTAGACAGGGGCGAGAACACTGAAGCTTTCTTT
>TRBV9|.|TRBJ1-5|TRBD1
CASSVSGTAHQPQHF
TGTGCCAGCAGCGTATCGGGGACAGCACATCAGCCCCAGCATTTT
>TRBV30|.|TRBJ2-7|.
CAWSVGLIYEQYF
TGTGCCTGGAGTGTTGGACTCATCTACGAGCAGTACTTC
>TRBV7-9|.|TRBJ2-7|.
CSSSLVSHREQYF
TGTTCCAGCAGCTTAGTTAGCCACCGGGAGCAGTACTTC
>TRBV30|.|TRBJ1-4|.
CAWSAQNEKLFF
TGTGCCTGGAGTGCTCAGAATGAAAAACTGTTTTTT
>TRBV4-1|few|TRBJ1-3|.
CASRQEPKSGNTIYF
TGCGCCAGCAGACAGGAACCAAAGTCTGGAAACACCATATATTTT
>TRBV11-2|.|TRBJ2-7|TRBD1
CASSTQGAQSEQYF
TGTGCCAGCAGTACACAGGGGGCGCAGTCCGAGCAGTACTTC
>TRBV18|.|TRBJ2-7|.
CASSPAGLAGEQYF
TGTGCCAGCTCACCCGCCGGGCTAGCAGGCGAGCAGTACTTC
>TRBV6-1|.|TRBJ2-5|TRBD2
CASSATSGVGETQYF
TGTGCCAGCAGCGCGACTAGCGGGGTGGGAGAGACCCAGTACTTC
>TRBV5-6|.|TRBJ2-5|.
CASSRRKGQETQYF
TGTGCCAGCAGTCGGAGAAAGGGGCAAGAGACCCAGTACTTC
>TRBV5-4|.|TRBJ2-3|TRBD2
CASSSGLAGSTDTQYF
TGTGCCAGCAGCTCCGGACTAGCGGGCAGCACAGATACGCAGTATTTT
>TRBV6-5|.|TRBJ1-1|.
CASSPPGVNTEAFF
TGTGCCAGCAGTCCCCCAGGGGTTAACACTGAAGCTTTCTTT
>TRBV7-8|once|TRBJ1-1|TRBD1
CASSWGQGPGAFF
TGTGCCAGCAGCTGGGGACAGGGCCCTGGAGCTTTCTTT
>TRBV30|.|TRBJ2-7|TRBD2
CAWSVAGAHLSYEQYF
TGTGCCTGGAGTGTAGCGGGGGCACACCTCTCCTACGAGCAGTACTTC
>TRBV2|.|TRBJ2-7|.
CASRARLNSEQYF
TGTGCCAGCAGGGCGCGGCTAAATAGCGAGCAGTACTTC
>TRBV2|.|TRBJ1-1|.
CAQPASGGAEAFF
TGTGCCCAGCCTGCTAGCGGGGGAGCTGAAGCTTTCTTT
>TRBV14|.|TRBJ2-3|TRBD2
CASSQVQRGKRTDTQYF
TGTGCCAGCAGCCAAGTGCAGCGGGGGAAGCGCACAGATACGCAGTATTTT
>TRBV28|.|TRBJ1-1|.
CASSSPQRESTEAFF
TGTGCCAGCAGTTCACCACAGAGGGAAAGCACTGAAGCTTTCTTT